What follows are 24 T cell receptor beta chains derived from one specimen sequenced in a study of cytomegalovirus exposure and HLA in healthy donors. PCR involved 60 Vbeta and 13 Jbeta primers. Using immunoSEQ multiplex PCR, the repertoire was profiled, and TCRdb retains in-frame clones only, with some absent. The sample has roughly 100,000 clones, roughly three quarters seen once. The specimen sequenced was PBMCs. These receptors were collected from a man over 45 in good health and CMV-seropositive.

The chain combines TRBV19 with TRBJ2-7; tentatively, D is TRBD1 (5 bases). CDR1 is LNHDA and CDR2 is SQIVND in the germline V gene (reference sequence). The CDR3 spans 12 residues. With 4 bases removed from V and 5 bases from J, the gap between germline ends came to 9 bases. CDR3 loop: CASSTPGNEQYF. The CDR3 DNA follows: TGTGCCAGTAGTACCCCAGGGAACGAGCAGTACTTC.

V gene TRBV6-1 combines with J gene TRBJ2-3; no clear D gene. This CDR3 region has 15 residues. With 10 bases removed from V and 2 bases from J, the gap between germline ends came to 19 bases. Germline CDR1 and CDR2: MNHNS and SASEGT. The CDR3: CATSIYSTSTDTQYF. The CDR3 coding sequence is TGTGCCACCTCGATATACTCTACCTCCACAGATACGCAGTATTTT.

This clone was counted a few times. CDR3: CASSFPTGATGELFF. The CDR3 DNA follows: TGTGCCAGCAGCTTTCCGACAGGAGCCACCGGGGAGCTGTTTTTT. The chain joins TRBV11-2 to TRBJ2-2, with D possibly matching TRBD1 (6 bases). The V end lost 3 bases, the J end lost 4 bases, and 12 bases lay between the germline ends. This CDR3 is 15 amino acids long. Germline loops: CDR1 SGHAT, CDR2 FQNNGV.

The rearrangement uses TRBV5-1 and TRBJ1-4, with 7 bases lining up with TRBD1. CDR1 and CDR2 from the germline V gene are SGHRS and YFSETQ. The CDR3 totals 16 residues. Trimming took 7 bases from V and 5 from J; bases not matched to a gene: 14. CDR3 residues: CASGIRTGTENEKLFF. The CDR3 nucleotides are TGCGCCAGCGGCATCAGGACCGGGACAGAAAATGAAAAACTGTTTTTT.

V usage is TRBV5-5 and J usage is TRBJ1-1; D possibly corresponds to TRBD1 (6 bases). This CDR3 spans 14 amino acids. Trimming stripped 3 bases from V and 1 base from J, with 10 bases between. Germline V lookup: CDR1 SGHKS, CDR2 YYEKEE (reference sequence). The CDR3 protein is CASSSGATNTEAFF. CDR3 nucleotides: TGTGCCAGCAGCTCAGGGGCAACGAACACTGAAGCTTTCTTT. Together with reference TRBV5-5 and TRBJ1-1, the CDR3 gives the full variable domain: DAGVTQSPTHLIKTRGQQVTLRCSPISGHKSVSWYQQVLGQGPQFIFQYYEKEERGRGNFPDRFSARQFPNYSSELNVNALLLGDSALYLCASSSGATNTEAFFGQGTRLTVV.

This clone was counted between two and nine times. The V and J genes are TRBV5-1 and TRBJ2-7, with 10 bases lining up with TRBD2. Germline V CDR1 and CDR2: SGHRS, YFSETQ. V lost 0 bases, J lost 5 bases, and 8 bases stayed unmatched. The CDR3 is 16 amino acids. DNA of the CDR3: TGCGCCAGCAGCTTGGCCGCTAGCGGGAGTAGCGACGAGCAGTACTTC. Residues: CASSLAASGSSDEQYF. The full variable domain, in which reference TRBV5-1 and TRBJ2-7 provide the parts outside the CDR3, is KAGVTQTPRYLIKTRGQQVTLSCSPISGHRSVSWYQQTPGQGLQFLFEYFSETQRNKGNFPGRFSGRQFSNSRSEMNVSTLELGDSALYLCASSLAASGSSDEQYFGPGTRLTVT.

The chain recombines TRBV6-1 with TRBJ1-1; no definite D call. Germline lookup yields CDR1 MNHNS and CDR2 SASEGT. The CDR3 runs 13 residues. Trimming stripped 6 bases from V and 0 bases from J, with 8 bases between. This CDR3 is CASSPGMNTEAFF. CDR3 bases: TGTGCCAGCAGCCCAGGAATGAACACTGAAGCTTTCTTT.

This chain links TRBV5-1 with TRBJ2-2; a possible D gene is TRBD1 (5 bases). Germline V gene data show CDR1 as SGHRS and CDR2 as YFSETQ. The CDR3 sequence is 15 residues long. Trimming removed 4 bases at V and 4 bases at J, with 14 bases between. The CDR3 protein is CASSLDSDVTGELFF. CDR3 nucleotides: TGCGCCAGCAGCCTAGACAGTGATGTCACCGGGGAGCTGTTTTTT.

The chain employs TRBV28 and TRBJ2-2, with 10 bases aligning to TRBD2. Germline values: CDR1 MDHEN, CDR2 SYDVKM. This CDR3 is built from 17 residues. With 5 bases clipped from V and 6 bases from J, the junction kept 12 bases outside the gene matches. This chain's CDR3 is CASSQVLAGRFAGELFF. For the CDR3, the DNA is TGTGCCAGCAGTCAGGTACTAGCGGGAAGGTTCGCCGGGGAGCTGTTTTTT.

V and J are TRBV10-3 and TRBJ1-2, with TRBD1 as a possible D gene (6 bases). This CDR3 contains 12 residues. The germline V gene encodes CDR1 ENHRY and CDR2 SYGVKD. V gave up 3 bases and J gave up 8 bases, with 10 bases separating them. The DNA of the CDR3 is TGTGCCATCAGTGAAAAGACAGGAGGCTACACCTTC. This translates into CAISEKTGGYTF.

CDR3: CAISEPNNQPQHF. In DNA form, the CDR3 reads TGTGCCATCAGTGAGCCAAATAATCAGCCCCAGCATTTT. V gene TRBV10-3 combines with J gene TRBJ1-5; D uncertain. With 2 bases removed from V and 4 bases from J, the gap between germline ends came to 6 bases. Germline assignment: CDR1 ENHRY and CDR2 SYGVKD. CDR3 length: 13 residues.

This CDR3 reads CASSSRGLGDTQYF. DNA for the CDR3: TGTGCCAGCAGCTCCCGAGGACTGGGAGATACGCAGTATTTT. The V gene is TRBV21-1, the J gene TRBJ2-3; TRBD2, the D gene given by the table, was not confirmed from the DNA. TRBV21-1 corresponds to a pseudogene. This CDR3 comprises 14 residues.

This clone has just a few counts. The chain couples TRBV2 to TRBJ2-5, with a possible D match to TRBD2 (6 bases). The germline V gene has CDR1 SNHLY and CDR2 FYNNEI. V shed 6 bases and J shed 5 bases, with 16 bases lying between them. This CDR3 comprises 14 residues. In nucleotides, the CDR3 is TGTGCCAGCAGGGGAGGTGGCGTTGGGGAGACCCAGTACTTC. Amino acids: CASRGGGVGETQYF.

This chain uses TRBV4-2 with TRBJ2-2, with TRBD1 matching over 7 bases. With V trimmed by 8 bases and J by 4 bases, 10 bases remained unmatched. CDR1 is LGHNA and CDR2 is YNFKEQ in the germline V gene. CDR3 size: 15 residues. CDR3 in DNA: TGTGCCAGCGCGGTGAGCACAGGGGCCACCGGGGAGCTGTTTTTT. It yields the protein CASAVSTGATGELFF.

This chain connects TRBV18 to TRBJ1-4; D not certain. The CDR3 has 13 residues. Trimming cost V 0 bases and J 8 bases, with 7 bases left between them. Germline values: CDR1 KGHSH, CDR2 LQKENI. The CDR3: CASSPPSGEKLFF. As DNA, the CDR3 is TGTGCCAGCTCACCACCCTCAGGAGAAAAACTGTTTTTT.

This chain connects TRBV2 to TRBJ2-7, with 15 bases identical to TRBD2. V dropped 7 bases and J dropped 4; count of bases not matched to a gene: 14. Germline lookup yields CDR1 SNHLY and CDR2 FYNNEI. The CDR3 consists of 18 residues. The CDR3, as DNA: TGTGCCAGCATTGGGCAGGCTGGACTAGCGGGAGGGCCTTACGAGCAGTACTTC. Its protein product is CASIGQAGLAGGPYEQYF.

The chain uses TRBV10-3 and TRBJ2-7; 9 positions match TRBD1. Germline V gene sequence: CDR1 ENHRY, CDR2 SYGVKD. V was clipped by 7 bases and J by 3 bases; unmatched bases: 4. The CDR3 spans 13 residues. The CDR3 DNA sequence: TGTGCCATCACTCCGGGACAGGGCTACGAGCAGTACTTC. It translates to CAITPGQGYEQYF.

This clone was observed a few times. The chain recombines TRBV7-2 with TRBJ1-4; TRBD1 agrees at 7 bases. This CDR3 has 14 residues. CDR1 and CDR2 (germline): SGHTA, FQGNSA. V trimming: 1 base; J trimming: 8 bases; junction bases outside the gene matches: 4. The CDR3 bases are TGTGCCAGCAGCTTAGTGACAGGGTCCGAAAAACTGTTTTTT. The encoded protein is CASSLVTGSEKLFF.

The chain carries TRBV7-2 and TRBJ2-6, with D hard to call. V gave up 5 bases and J gave up 2 bases, with 10 bases separating them. The CDR3 length is 15 residues. Germline V gene sequence: CDR1 SGHTA, CDR2 FQGNSA. CDR3 sequence: CASSTLETGANVLTF. CDR3 bases: TGTGCCAGCAGCACTTTGGAGACTGGGGCCAACGTCCTGACTTTC.

To note about this clone: The sample has other DNA sequences that encode this CDR3 too. J is TRBJ2-7 and V is TRBV6-1, with 10 bases aligning to TRBD2. Trimming took 1 base from V and 0 from J; bases not matched to a gene: 0. The CDR3 runs 15 residues. The germline gives CDR1 MNHNS, CDR2 SASEGT. The CDR3 sequence is CASSEGTSGSYEQYF. The CDR3 DNA sequence: TGTGCCAGCAGTGAAGGGACTAGCGGCTCCTACGAGCAGTACTTC.

This chain uses TRBV5-1 with TRBJ2-2; 7 bases are a match to TRBD1. V shed 4 bases, J shed 4 bases, and the junction held 10 bases outside the gene matches. CDR3 length equals 16 residues. Germline V lookup: CDR1 SGHRS, CDR2 YFSETQ. The CDR3, as DNA: TGCGCCAGCAGCCTCGAGGGACAGCGAAGCACCGGGGAGCTGTTTTTT. Its protein product is CASSLEGQRSTGELFF.

This rearrangement joins TRBV30 to TRBJ1-2, with D uncertain. This CDR3 is built from 13 residues. The germline CDR1 and CDR2 sequences are GTSNPN and SVGIG (reference sequence). Trimming left V 2 bases short and J 2 bases short, with 9 bases between. The CDR3 protein is CAWSLSGNYGYTF. Here the CDR3 DNA reads TGTGCCTGGAGTCTATCGGGAAACTATGGCTACACCTTC.

The rearrangement links TRBV30 to TRBJ2-5; 7 bases are a match to TRBD2. Germline values: CDR1 GTSNPN, CDR2 SVGIG (reference sequence). The CDR3 contains 14 residues. Trimming at V came to 1 base and at J to 2 bases, leaving 4 bases not matched to a gene. This CDR3 reads CAWSGWGGQETQYF. CDR3 nucleotide sequence: TGTGCCTGGAGTGGGTGGGGGGGACAAGAGACCCAGTACTTC.

The genes are TRBV2 and TRBJ2-5; D gene uncertain. From germline, CDR1 is SNHLY and CDR2 FYNNEI. V lost 2 bases and J 2 bases, leaving 6 bases between the germline ends. The CDR3 is 13 amino acids. CDR3 sequence (DNA): TGTGCCAGCAGTGAATTAGTTCAAGAGACCCAGTACTTC. The encoded protein is CASSELVQETQYF.